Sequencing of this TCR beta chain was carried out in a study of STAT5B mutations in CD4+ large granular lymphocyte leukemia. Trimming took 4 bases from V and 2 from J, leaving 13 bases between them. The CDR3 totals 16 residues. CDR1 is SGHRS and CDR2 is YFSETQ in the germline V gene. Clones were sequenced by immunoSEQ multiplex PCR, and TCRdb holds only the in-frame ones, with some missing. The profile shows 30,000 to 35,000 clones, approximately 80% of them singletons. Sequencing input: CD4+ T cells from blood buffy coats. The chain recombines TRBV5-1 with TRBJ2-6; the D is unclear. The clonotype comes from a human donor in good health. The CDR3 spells CASSLWTATGANVLTF. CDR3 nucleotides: TGCGCCAGCAGCCTATGGACGGCTACTGGGGCCAACGTCCTGACTTTC.